This T cell receptor (beta chain) was retrieved from a study of molecular identifiers for immune sequencing clone quantification. Comments on this clonotype: Being one base from a much bigger clone, this may be a read error.

In germline, CDR1 is SGDLS, CDR2 YYNGEE. The CDR3 extends over 14 amino acids. With 3 bases clipped from V and 10 bases from J, the junction kept 10 bases outside the gene matches. For bulk TCR libraries, previously described methods and listed TCR primers were used. MiXCR, run by TCRdb on the PCR reads, gives a single entry per CDR3 protein. The sample includes about 510,000 distinct CDR3 sequences, about a fifth seen only once; the top ten take approximately 0.84%. The sample consisted of naive CD8+ T cells from blood, with Jurkat cell RNA spiked in. Stated subset: FACS-sorted CD8+CD4-CCR7+CD45RA+ naive T cells. V usage is TRBV9 and J usage is TRBJ2-1; 7 nucleotides align to TRBD1. The sequence came from a human donor in good health. Some libraries in this study had Jurkat cell RNA spiked in. The CDR3 reads CASSADRVTYEQFF. CDR3 DNA sequence: TGTGCCAGCAGCGCCGACAGGGTAACCTACGAGCAGTTCTTC.